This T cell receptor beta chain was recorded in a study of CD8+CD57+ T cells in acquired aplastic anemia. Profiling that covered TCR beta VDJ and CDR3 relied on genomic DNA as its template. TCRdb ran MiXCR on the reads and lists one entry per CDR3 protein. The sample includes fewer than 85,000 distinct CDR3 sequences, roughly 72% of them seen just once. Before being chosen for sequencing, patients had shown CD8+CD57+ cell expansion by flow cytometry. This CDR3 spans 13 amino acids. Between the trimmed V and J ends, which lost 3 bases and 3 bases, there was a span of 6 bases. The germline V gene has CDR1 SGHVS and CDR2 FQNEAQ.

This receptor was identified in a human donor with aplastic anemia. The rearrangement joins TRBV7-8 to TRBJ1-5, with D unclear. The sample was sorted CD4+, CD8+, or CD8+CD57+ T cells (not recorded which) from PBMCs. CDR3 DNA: TGTGCCAGCAGCTTGGGATTCAATCAGCCCCAGCATTTT. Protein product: CASSLGFNQPQHF.